The following is a T cell receptor beta chain sequence with its context. This entry is derived from a study of blood T cell repertoires in COVID-19. In the study overall: Acute and convalescent COVID-19 specimens originated in the United States, Italy and Spain.

The assay was immunoSEQ multiplex PCR, and TCRdb's table has in-frame clones only and misses some. The table records about 120,000 clones, around 87% of them present only once. This CDR3 region has 15 residues. Germline trimming cut 2 bases from V and 2 bases from J; bases unmatched to any gene: 6. Germline values: CDR1 MNHEY, CDR2 SVGAGI. This chain connects TRBV6-5 to TRBJ2-7; 7 bases align to TRBD1. The sample was peripheral blood. This TCR was recovered from a woman aged 65 to 85 with acute or convalescent COVID-19. The CDR3: CASSYTGVGTYEQYF. The CDR3 DNA reads TGTGCCAGCAGTTACACAGGGGTGGGTACCTACGAGCAGTACTTC.